This passage covers 22 T cell receptor beta chains from one sample sequenced in a study of blood T cell repertoires in COVID-19. This table comes from immunoSEQ multiplex PCR, and its TCRdb copy is limited to in-frame clones, with some not included. This table holds 150,000 or so clones, around nine tenths found once. The sample was peripheral blood. The receptors come from a man in his 60s with COVID-19, enrolled during active disease.

The gene calls are TRBV10-3 and TRBJ1-4, with D maybe TRBD1 (5 bases). Germline CDR1 ENHRY, CDR2 SYGVKD. V lost 3 bases and J 2 bases, leaving 10 bases between the germline ends. The length of the CDR3 is 15 residues. CDR3 sequence (DNA): TGTGCCATCAGTGACCAGGGTTCGACTAATGAAAAACTGTTTTTT. It translates to CAISDQGSTNEKLFF.

The chain uses TRBV6-6 and TRBJ1-3; D gene unclear. The CDR3 has 12 amino acids. Trimming pared 6 bases from V and 0 bases from J, leaving 3 bases between. CDR1 and CDR2 from the germline V gene are MNHNY and SVGAGI (reference sequence). The CDR3 DNA is TGTGCCAGCAGCCGCTCTGGAAACACCATATATTTT. It codes for CASSRSGNTIYF.

V and J are TRBV7-2 and TRBJ1-1, with 7 bases matching TRBD1. The V gene end was trimmed by 1 base and the J gene end by 3 bases; junction bases not matched to a gene: 5. There are 15 residues in the CDR3. Germline V gene sequence: CDR1 SGHTA, CDR2 FQGNSA. The CDR3 here is CASSLDRGPYTEAFF. The CDR3 nucleotides read TGTGCCAGCAGCTTAGACAGGGGCCCTTACACTGAAGCTTTCTTT.

The chain has TRBV6-5 and TRBJ1-2, with D perhaps TRBD1 (6 bases). Trimming stripped 6 bases from V and 6 bases from J, with 11 bases between. Germline V CDR1 and CDR2: MNHEY, SVGAGI. CDR3 size: 12 residues. CDR3 sequence: CASSQRQDGYTF. In DNA form, the CDR3 reads TGTGCCAGCAGCCAAAGACAGGATGGCTACACCTTC.

J is TRBJ1-6 and V is TRBV6-5; no reliable D call. V lost 6 bases, J lost 5 bases, and 14 bases lay in between. CDR1 is MNHEY and CDR2 is SVGAGI in the germline V gene. The CDR3 has 15 residues. The CDR3 sequence: CASSPIPGNNSPLHF. CDR3 DNA: TGTGCCAGCAGCCCCATCCCCGGGAATAATTCACCCCTCCACTTT.

This clone was observed a few times. This chain joins TRBV6-6 and TRBJ1-2; no firm D call. CDR3 length: 15 amino acids. Looked up from germline, CDR1 is MNHNY and CDR2 is SVGAGI (reference sequence). The V end lost 2 bases, the J end lost 3 bases, and 13 bases lay between the germline ends. The DNA for the CDR3 is TGTGCCAGCAGTTACAGGTCAGAGGGCCACTATGGCTACACCTTC. Its translation is CASSYRSEGHYGYTF.

This clone is a singleton in its sample. CDR3: CASSPDTIVGQYF. In DNA form, the CDR3 reads TGTGCCAGCAGCCCGGACACCATCGTTGGGCAGTACTTC. The V call is TRBV3-1 (or the pseudogene TRBV3-2), the J call TRBJ2-7; D possibly corresponds to TRBD1 (5 bases). Germline CDR1 reads LGHDT; CDR2 reads YNNKEL (reference sequence). The CDR3 runs 13 residues. With 4 bases removed from V and 9 bases from J, the gap between germline ends came to 16 bases.

V is TRBV27 and J is TRBJ1-1; a weak D match, TRBD1 (6 bases). This CDR3 is built from 14 residues. Trimming stripped 3 bases from V and 1 base from J, with 9 bases between. Germline lookup yields CDR1 MNHEY and CDR2 SMNVEV (reference sequence). The CDR3 DNA sequence: TGTGCCAGCAGTTTCCAGGGGCCGAACACTGAAGCTTTCTTT. Protein product: CASSFQGPNTEAFF.

The chain combines TRBV7-2 with TRBJ1-6; a weak D match, TRBD1 (6 bases). Germline assignment: CDR1 SGHTA and CDR2 FQGNSA. The CDR3 runs to 14 residues. V lost 1 base, J lost 7 bases, and 8 bases lay in between. The CDR3 DNA follows: TGTGCCAGCAGCTTAGGGACAGTAAATTCACCCCTCCACTTT. This codes for CASSLGTVNSPLHF.

The J gene is TRBJ1-5, the V gene TRBV3-1 (or the pseudogene TRBV3-2), with D hard to call. In germline, CDR1 is LGHDT, CDR2 YNNKEL (reference sequence). The CDR3 has 16 amino acids. Trimming removed 0 bases from V and 0 bases from J, with 9 bases in between. DNA of the CDR3: TGTGCCAGCAGCCAAGATGAGGTTTATAGCAATCAGCCCCAGCATTTT. Translation gives CASSQDEVYSNQPQHF.

The chain is built from TRBV2 and TRBJ1-5, with unresolved D. The CDR3 length is 14 residues. V was clipped by 6 bases and J by 5 bases, with 14 bases between them. Germline V gene lookup returns CDR1 SNHLY and CDR2 FYNNEI. The CDR3 DNA is TGTGCCAGCAGCGACCCCAACAGCCATCAGCCCCAGCATTTT. As protein: CASSDPNSHQPQHF.

The genes are TRBV6-5 and TRBJ2-7; no firm D call. V was trimmed by 5 bases and J by 0 bases, leaving 14 bases between them. The CDR3 spans 15 residues. Germline CDR1 is MNHEY and CDR2 is SVGAGI. The CDR3 is CASSPTWSRSYEQYF. The CDR3 DNA sequence: TGTGCCAGCAGTCCTACTTGGTCCCGCTCCTACGAGCAGTACTTC.

This clone was recorded only once. The gene calls are TRBV5-1 and TRBJ1-3; D is undetermined. Trimming took 0 bases from V and 0 from J, leaving 7 bases between them. This CDR3 contains 15 residues. CDR1 SGHRS and CDR2 YFSETQ come from the germline V gene. The CDR3 DNA is TGCGCCAGCAGCTTGGGAGGCAGCTCTGGAAACACCATATATTTT. Translating gives CASSLGGSSGNTIYF.

V usage is TRBV6-2 or TRBV6-3 and J usage is TRBJ2-5; 10 positions match TRBD2. Germline V gene data show CDR1 as MNHEY and CDR2 as SVGEGT. The CDR3 is made up of 15 amino acids. Unmatched junction bases numbered 9, after V lost 4 bases and J lost 7 bases. CDR3 in amino acids: CASSSDTSGARTQYF. The CDR3 nucleotides are TGTGCCAGCAGTTCGGATACTAGCGGGGCCCGGACCCAGTACTTC.

The chain carries TRBV5-4 and TRBJ2-5, with TRBD2 matching over 8 bases. Germline V lookup: CDR1 SGHNT, CDR2 YYREEE (reference sequence). The CDR3 runs to 14 residues. Trimming took 4 bases from V and 3 from J; bases not matched to a gene: 5. CDR3 DNA: TGTGCCAGCAGCGCTGGGACTAGGGAAGAGACCCAGTACTTC. Translation: CASSAGTREETQYF.

The chain combines TRBV7-2 with TRBJ2-7; the match to TRBD1 covers 7 bases. There are 15 residues in the CDR3. The V gene's germline CDR1 is SGHTA and CDR2 FQGNSA. Trimming at V came to 5 bases and at J to 3 bases, leaving 10 bases not matched to a gene. The CDR3 DNA sequence: TGTGCCAGCAGCCTGGAGCCGGGACAGATCTACGAGCAGTACTTC. Protein sequence: CASSLEPGQIYEQYF.

Written as DNA, the CDR3 is TGTGCCAGCAGCTTATCGGCTAAGACGATGGGGCAAAACACTGAAGCTTTCTTT. Encoded protein: CASSLSAKTMGQNTEAFF. The chain combines TRBV7-2 with TRBJ1-1; D perhaps matches TRBD1 (5 bases). V lost 2 bases and J lost 2, with 21 bases in between. Germline CDR1 reads SGHTA; CDR2 reads FQGNSA. This CDR3 has 18 amino acids.

This clone was found a few times. V usage is TRBV25-1 and J usage is TRBJ1-1; D not resolved. The length of the CDR3 is 14 residues. Germline values: CDR1 MGHDK, CDR2 SYGVNS. Trimming left V 3 bases short and J 1 base short, with 9 bases between. Written as DNA, the CDR3 is TGTGCCAGCAGTGATCCGACTCAGAACACTGAAGCTTTCTTT. Encoded protein: CASSDPTQNTEAFF.

J is TRBJ1-2 and V is TRBV11-2; TRBD1 matches 9 bases. Germline trimming cut 3 bases from V and 5 bases from J; bases unmatched to any gene: 7. This CDR3 is built from 15 residues. Germline V gene data show CDR1 as SGHAT and CDR2 as FQNNGV. The CDR3 DNA sequence: TGTGCCAGCAGCTTTCCGGACAGGGGCGGGTATGGCTACACCTTC. It encodes CASSFPDRGGYGYTF.

The chain links TRBV7-3 to TRBJ2-5; D might be TRBD2 (7 bases). In germline, CDR1 is SGHTA, CDR2 FQGTGA. V lost 2 bases, J lost 0 bases, and 10 bases lay in between. The CDR3 is 15 amino acids. Here the CDR3 reads CASSLAGANQETQYF. As DNA, the CDR3 is TGTGCCAGCAGCTTAGCGGGGGCGAACCAAGAGACCCAGTACTTC.

The rearrangement joins TRBV6-5 to TRBJ1-2; D gene ambiguous. V dropped 6 bases and J dropped 6 bases, with 17 bases sitting between them. Germline lookup yields CDR1 MNHEY and CDR2 SVGAGI. The CDR3 contains 14 residues. Here the CDR3 reads CASSQLGVFDGYTF. CDR3 DNA: TGTGCCAGCAGCCAACTCGGGGTTTTCGATGGCTACACCTTC.

This chain connects TRBV7-9 to TRBJ1-1; no reliable D call. The CDR3 is made up of 14 amino acids. In germline, CDR1 is SEHNR, CDR2 FQNEAQ (reference sequence). V was shortened by 1 base and J by 1 base, with 7 bases between the two germline ends. Here the CDR3 reads CASSLGTANTEAFF. The DNA of the CDR3 is TGTGCCAGCAGCTTAGGAACAGCGAACACTGAAGCTTTCTTT.